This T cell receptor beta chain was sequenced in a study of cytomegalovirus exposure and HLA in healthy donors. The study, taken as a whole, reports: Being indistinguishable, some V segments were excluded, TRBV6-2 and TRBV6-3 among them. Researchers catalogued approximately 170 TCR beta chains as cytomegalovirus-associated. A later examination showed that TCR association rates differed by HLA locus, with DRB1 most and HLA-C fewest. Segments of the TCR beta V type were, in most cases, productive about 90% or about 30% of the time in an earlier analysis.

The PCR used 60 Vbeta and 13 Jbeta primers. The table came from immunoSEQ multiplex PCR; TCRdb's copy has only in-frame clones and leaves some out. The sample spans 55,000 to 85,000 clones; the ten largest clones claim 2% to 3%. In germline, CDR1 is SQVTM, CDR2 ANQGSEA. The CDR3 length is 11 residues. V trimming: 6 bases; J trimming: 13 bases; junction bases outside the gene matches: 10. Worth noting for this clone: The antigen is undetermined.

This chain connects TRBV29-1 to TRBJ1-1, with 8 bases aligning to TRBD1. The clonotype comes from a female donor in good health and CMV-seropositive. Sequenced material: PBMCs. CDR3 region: CSVGQGDGDFF. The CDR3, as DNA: TGCAGCGTAGGACAGGGCGACGGAGATTTCTTT.